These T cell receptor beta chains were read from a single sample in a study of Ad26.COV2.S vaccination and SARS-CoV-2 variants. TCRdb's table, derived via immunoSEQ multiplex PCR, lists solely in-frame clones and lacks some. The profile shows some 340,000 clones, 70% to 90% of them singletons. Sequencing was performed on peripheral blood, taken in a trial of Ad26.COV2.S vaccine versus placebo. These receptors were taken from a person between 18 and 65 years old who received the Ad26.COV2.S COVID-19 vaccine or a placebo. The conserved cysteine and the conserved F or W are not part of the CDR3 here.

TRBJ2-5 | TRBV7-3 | ASSLAGRNQETQY
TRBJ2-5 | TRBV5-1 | ASSHGLAGPPQETQY
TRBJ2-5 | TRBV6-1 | ASSEGRTQY
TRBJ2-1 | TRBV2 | ASSLTGLPSSYNEQF
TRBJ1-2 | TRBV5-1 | ASSGTVTQGYGYT
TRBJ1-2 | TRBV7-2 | ASSPGQGERGYT
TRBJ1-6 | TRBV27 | ASSLHGTPGAPLH
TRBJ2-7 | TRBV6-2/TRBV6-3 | ASSPGPGRIFYEQY
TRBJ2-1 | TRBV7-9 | ASSLGVGGAPINEQF
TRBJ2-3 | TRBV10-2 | ASSELGDTQY
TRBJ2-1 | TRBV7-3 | ASSFDRGSYNEQF
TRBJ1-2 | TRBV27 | ASSPDRNYGYT
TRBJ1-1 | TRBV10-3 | AISQGQAKNTEAF
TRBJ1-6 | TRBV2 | ASRVVSPLH
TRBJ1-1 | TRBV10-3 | AISESPNTEAF
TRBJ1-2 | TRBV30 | AWSGQILSYGYT
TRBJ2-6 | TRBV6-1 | ASSEHSRANVLT
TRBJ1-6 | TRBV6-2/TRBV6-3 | ASSYYSSGGRAPLH
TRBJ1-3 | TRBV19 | ASRRTGNTIY
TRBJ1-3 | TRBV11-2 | ASSFRISGNTIY
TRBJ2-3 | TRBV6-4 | ASSDSGLGGGGQY
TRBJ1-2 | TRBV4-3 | ASSQGTGISVYGYT
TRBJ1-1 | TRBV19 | ASSFPSTGKAF
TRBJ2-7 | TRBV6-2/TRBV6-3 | ASSYYPDSYEQY
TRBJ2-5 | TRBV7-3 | ASSLRGLGETQY
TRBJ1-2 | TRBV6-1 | ASTKGDRGYGYT
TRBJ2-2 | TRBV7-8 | ASSLVLSGELF
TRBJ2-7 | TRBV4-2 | ASSLRDSSDEQY
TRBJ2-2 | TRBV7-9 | ASSLGSGVNTGELF
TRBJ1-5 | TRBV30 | AWDRDQTRGGQPQH
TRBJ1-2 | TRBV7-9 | ASSLKGGTSYGYT
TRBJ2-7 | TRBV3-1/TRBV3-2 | ASSPSNAQSYEQY
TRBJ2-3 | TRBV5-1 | ASRRDSRDTQY
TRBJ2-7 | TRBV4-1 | ASSQDGLRDRAYEQY
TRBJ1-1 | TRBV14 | ASSQDAWNTEAF
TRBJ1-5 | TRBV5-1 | ASSFGGSQPQH
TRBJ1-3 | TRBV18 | ASSGGPGNTIY
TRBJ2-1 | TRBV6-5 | ASTRAGEQF
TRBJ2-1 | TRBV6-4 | ASSAGGPDEQF
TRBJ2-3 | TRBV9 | ASSVSGHPNTDTQY
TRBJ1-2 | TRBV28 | AITDRYGDGYT
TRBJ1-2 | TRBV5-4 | ASSLESNYGYT
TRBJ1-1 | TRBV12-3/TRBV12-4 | ASRHRQSTEAF
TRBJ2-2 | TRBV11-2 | ASSRTNTGELF
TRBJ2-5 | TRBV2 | ASSDRGGSGGARETQY
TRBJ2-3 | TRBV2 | ASSDRGSTDTQY
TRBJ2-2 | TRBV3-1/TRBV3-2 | ASSHSQVLTAELF
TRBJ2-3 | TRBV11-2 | ASQRGLGADTQY
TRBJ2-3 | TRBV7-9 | ASSSSSGSDYTDTQY
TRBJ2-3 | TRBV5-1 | ASSGLAGAPDTQY